These 18 T cell receptor beta chains were sequenced from one sample in a study of T cell responses to AZD1222 COVID-19 vaccine. The protocol was immunoSEQ multiplex PCR, while the TCRdb copy is restricted to in-frame clones and leaves out a portion. The sample gives some 98,000 clones, 88% of which show up once; approximately 16% is in the top ten. The specimen was peripheral blood, collected 28 days after the second AZD1222 dose. Source of these receptors: an adult who received the AZD1222 COVID-19 vaccine.

The chain is built from TRBV28 and TRBJ2-7, with unresolved D. The V and J ends lost 2 bases and 2 bases respectively, with 4 bases between them. The germline V gene encodes CDR1 MDHEN and CDR2 SYDVKM. The CDR3 extends over 12 amino acids. As DNA, the CDR3 is TGTGCCAGCAGTTTAAAACCCTACGAGCAGTACTTC. Amino acids: CASSLKPYEQYF.

This clone has just a few counts. This sequence joins TRBV3-1 (or the pseudogene TRBV3-2) and TRBJ1-2; the D is unclear. The CDR3 loop spans 15 amino acids. Trimming shortened V by 0 bases and J by 7 bases, and 15 bases separated the two germline ends. The germline V gene has CDR1 LGHDT and CDR2 YNNKEL (reference sequence). The CDR3 DNA follows: TGTGCCAGCAGCCAAGACGCCCAGGCCGGCCGTGGCTACACCTTC. Amino acid sequence: CASSQDAQAGRGYTF.

The chain uses TRBV24-1 and TRBJ2-2; 8 nucleotides align to TRBD2. Trimming removed 5 bases from V and 0 bases from J; junction bases left unmatched: 4. The CDR3 runs 16 residues. Germline V CDR1 and CDR2: KGHDR, SFDVKD. The CDR3 nucleotides read TGTGCCACCAGTGTAGCGGGACCGACGAACACCGGGGAGCTGTTTTTT. This gives the protein CATSVAGPTNTGELFF.

This chain joins TRBV7-8 and TRBJ2-5; TRBD2 agrees at 14 bases. The CDR3 has 17 amino acids. Trimming at V came to 1 base and at J to 4 bases, leaving 5 bases not matched to a gene. CDR1 SGHVS and CDR2 FQNEAQ come from the germline V gene. The DNA of the CDR3 is TGTGCCAGCAGCTTAGGAGGGACTAGCGGGAGTGGAGAGACCCAGTACTTC. This sequence encodes CASSLGGTSGSGETQYF.

The rearrangement joins TRBV12-3 or TRBV12-4 to TRBJ1-2; 7 positions match TRBD1. The V segment lost 4 bases and the J segment 1 base; nucleotides outside the gene matches: 0. The CDR3 runs 13 residues. CDR3 DNA: TGTGCCAGCAGTTGGGACAGTAACTATGGCTACACCTTC. As protein: CASSWDSNYGYTF.

This rearrangement joins TRBV14 to TRBJ2-1; 11 bases align to TRBD2. Germline loops: CDR1 SGHDN, CDR2 FVKESK. The CDR3 runs 15 residues. V lost 4 bases and J lost 4; bases outside the gene matches: 3. CDR3 amino acids: CASSRTSGGYNEQFF. The CDR3 bases are TGTGCCAGCAGCCGAACTAGCGGGGGTTACAATGAGCAGTTCTTC.

This chain links TRBV5-1 with TRBJ1-1, with 9 positions matching TRBD1. The CDR3 contains 17 residues. V was clipped by 4 bases and J by 1 base; unmatched bases: 11. Germline V gene lookup returns CDR1 SGHRS and CDR2 YFSETQ. In DNA form, the CDR3 reads TGCGCCAGCAGCGCCGCAACAGGGGGCGGTAGGAACACTGAAGCTTTCTTT. This codes for CASSAATGGGRNTEAFF.

V gene TRBV5-1 combines with J gene TRBJ2-2, with D perhaps TRBD1 or TRBD2 (5 bases each). Trimming took 4 bases from V and 1 from J, leaving 11 bases between them. CDR3 length equals 15 residues. Germline lookup yields CDR1 SGHRS and CDR2 YFSETQ. The CDR3 spells CASSHRDQNTGELFF. CDR3 DNA: TGCGCCAGCAGCCACCGGGACCAGAACACCGGGGAGCTGTTTTTT.

This clone was counted once. The chain couples TRBV6-5 to TRBJ1-6, with 7 bases aligning to TRBD1. This CDR3 has 14 amino acids. The V and J ends lost 6 bases and 10 bases, in that order; junction bases with no gene match: 9. Germline CDR1 is MNHEY and CDR2 is SVGAGI. The CDR3 sequence is CASSLRDSNSPLHF. The CDR3 nucleotides are TGTGCCAGCAGCTTACGGGACAGCAACTCACCCCTCCACTTT.

The rearrangement links TRBV28 to TRBJ2-1; the D gene could be TRBD1 or TRBD2 (5 bases each). Germline-derived CDR1 and CDR2 are MDHEN and SYDVKM. CDR3 length equals 16 residues. V lost 5 bases and J lost 2, with 16 bases in between. CDR3 in DNA: TGTGCCAGCAGTCCAGGTGAGGGACCCCCCTACAATGAGCAGTTCTTC. Translated, it gives CASSPGEGPPYNEQFF.

V and J are TRBV5-6 and TRBJ1-4; D is ambiguous. CDR1 and CDR2 (germline): SGHDT, YYEEEE. Trimming shortened V by 4 bases and J by 1 base, and 14 bases separated the two germline ends. This CDR3 region has 16 residues. CDR3 DNA sequence: TGTGCCAGCAGCCGGATAGGGTCGCGAACTAATGAAAAACTGTTTTTT. Translated: CASSRIGSRTNEKLFF.

The chain recombines TRBV28 with TRBJ2-7; D unclear. From germline, CDR1 is MDHEN and CDR2 SYDVKM. The V end was cut by 6 bases, the J end by 5 bases, with 17 bases between. The CDR3 totals 14 residues. The CDR3 sequence: CASRAPRQVHEQYF. The CDR3 DNA reads TGTGCCAGCAGAGCTCCCAGGCAGGTACACGAGCAGTACTTC.

The chain joins TRBV14 to TRBJ2-7; D remains unclear. The V gene lost 0 bases and the J gene lost 6 bases, with 9 bases spanning the gap. This CDR3 comprises 13 residues. CDR1 is SGHDN, CDR2 FVKESK, per germline. Written as DNA, the CDR3 is TGTGCCAGCAGCCAAGATGGGCGTGGCGAGCAGTACTTC. It codes for CASSQDGRGEQYF.

The V call is TRBV6-4, the J call TRBJ1-5; no reliable D call. Germline V gene data show CDR1 as MRHNA and CDR2 as SNTAGT. V lost 2 bases and J 7 bases, leaving 9 bases between the germline ends. The CDR3 has 13 amino acids. This CDR3 reads CASSDRVGQPQHF. Written as DNA, the CDR3 is TGTGCCAGCAGTGACAGGGTGGGCCAGCCCCAGCATTTT.

V is TRBV19 and J is TRBJ2-2; 9 bases are shared with TRBD1. Looked up from germline, CDR1 is LNHDA and CDR2 is SQIVND (reference sequence). The CDR3 consists of 16 residues. V lost 5 bases and J lost 6; bases outside the gene matches: 10. CDR3 DNA: TGTGCCAGTAGTGCCGGGACAGGGTATTTGGCCGGGGAGCTGTTTTTT. As protein: CASSAGTGYLAGELFF. The variable domain in full, with the rest retrieved from reference TRBV19 and TRBJ2-2, is DGGITQSPKYLFRKEGQNVTLSCEQNLNHDAMYWYRQDPGQGLRLIYYSQIVNDFQKGDIAEGYSVSREKKESFPLTVTSAQKNPTAFYLCASSAGTGYLAGELFFGEGSRLTVL.

The chain has TRBV28 and TRBJ1-2, with a weak D call TRBD1 (6 bases). V gave up 10 bases and J gave up 9 bases, with 15 bases separating them. Germline CDR1 reads MDHEN; CDR2 reads SYDVKM. The CDR3 covers 11 residues. CDR3 region: CATEQGSRYTF. CDR3 DNA sequence: TGTGCCACCGAACAGGGCTCGCGCTACACCTTC.

The chain is built from TRBV19 and TRBJ1-5; 9 nucleotides line up with TRBD1. J was trimmed by 7 bases and V by 7 bases; bases with no gene match: 11. The CDR3 extends over 15 amino acids. CDR1 and CDR2 (germline): LNHDA, SQIVND (reference sequence). The CDR3 DNA sequence: TGTGCCAGTATGAGAACAGGGGGCGAGGGCCAGCCCCAGCATTTT. Translating gives CASMRTGGEGQPQHF.

The CDR3: CASSGRRTGSTGNTEAFF. CDR3 DNA: TGTGCCAGCAGCGGACGACGGACAGGGTCAACGGGGAACACTGAAGCTTTCTTT. The rearrangement links TRBV3-1 (or the pseudogene TRBV3-2) to TRBJ1-1, with 8 bases lining up with TRBD1. The CDR3 consists of 18 residues. J gave up 1 base and V 5 bases, and 15 bases lay outside the gene matches. CDR1 is LGHDT, CDR2 YNNKEL, per germline (reference sequence).